Shown below are 16 T cell receptor beta chains from a single sample sequenced in a study of blood T cell repertoires in COVID-19. TCRdb's copy holds only in-frame clones and misses some; the assay was immunoSEQ multiplex PCR. This table holds 170,000 or so clones, over 75% found once. Input material: PBMCs or T cells enriched from blood (not recorded which). Receptor source: a woman between 45 and 60 years old who had recovered from COVID-19.

CDR3 region: CASGLAGDNEQFF. Here the CDR3 DNA reads TGTGCCAGCGGACTAGCGGGTGACAATGAGCAGTTCTTC. The J gene is TRBJ2-1, the V gene TRBV28; TRBD2 aligns across 11 bases. Unmatched junction bases numbered 2, after V lost 8 bases and J lost 5 bases. Germline CDR1 reads MDHEN; CDR2 reads SYDVKM. The length of the CDR3 is 13 residues.

This chain links TRBV28 with TRBJ2-1; 11 bases match TRBD1. CDR1 is MDHEN, CDR2 SYDVKM, per germline. CDR3 length: 18 amino acids. V lost 6 bases to trimming and J lost 1 base; unmatched junction nucleotides: 11. Written as DNA, the CDR3 is TGTGCCAGCAGGCGGGACAGGGGGTGGGAAGGATCCTACAATGAGCAGTTCTTC. Residues: CASRRDRGWEGSYNEQFF.

The chain joins TRBV30 to TRBJ2-2, with D possibly being TRBD1 (7 bases). There are 14 residues in the CDR3. The V gene lost 0 bases and the J gene lost 5 bases, with 10 bases spanning the gap. Germline loops: CDR1 GTSNPN, CDR2 SVGIG (reference sequence). CDR3 DNA sequence: TGTGCCTGGAGTGTATCAGGGGGGACCGGGGAGCTGTTTTTT. This encodes CAWSVSGGTGELFF.

The V call is TRBV5-1, the J call TRBJ2-7; no reliable D call. CDR3 length equals 12 residues. Germline V gene data show CDR1 as SGHRS and CDR2 as YFSETQ. Between the trimmed V and J ends, which lost 6 bases and 0 bases, there was a span of 7 bases. The CDR3 here is CASMGSSYEQYF. The CDR3 coding sequence is TGCGCCAGCATGGGCAGCTCCTACGAGCAGTACTTC.

The chain has TRBV28 and TRBJ1-3, with TRBD1 as a possible D gene (6 bases). The germline CDR1 and CDR2 sequences are MDHEN and SYDVKM. V was pared by 6 bases and J by 4 bases, with 13 bases between. This CDR3 is 14 amino acids long. The CDR3 sequence: CASRTTGRGNTIYF. CDR3 DNA sequence: TGTGCCAGCAGAACAACAGGGCGCGGAAACACCATATATTTT.

This CDR3 is CASSSSTGVLEKLFF. The CDR3 DNA follows: TGTGCCAGCTCAAGCTCGACAGGGGTTCTTGAAAAACTGTTTTTT. The gene calls are TRBV18 and TRBJ1-4; 8 bases line up with TRBD1. The germline V gene encodes CDR1 KGHSH and CDR2 LQKENI. The length of the CDR3 is 15 residues. V lost 5 bases and J lost 7; bases outside the gene matches: 9.

This rearrangement joins TRBV20-1 to TRBJ2-7, with D perhaps matching TRBD2 (5 bases). The CDR3 has 11 amino acids. CDR1 DFQATT and CDR2 SNEGSKA come from the germline V gene (reference sequence). V was cut by 6 bases and J by 4 bases, with 10 bases left in between. CDR3 protein: CSAGVEYEQYF. CDR3 bases: TGCAGTGCCGGGGTAGAATACGAGCAGTACTTC.

V and J are TRBV6-6 and TRBJ2-5; a weak D match, TRBD2 (7 bases). V was cut by 2 bases and J by 3 bases, with 16 bases left in between. Germline V gene data show CDR1 as MNHNY and CDR2 as SVGAGI (reference sequence). This CDR3 contains 16 residues. The CDR3, as DNA: TGTGCCAGCAGTTACCAAGTAGTAGGGGGGGAAGAGACCCAGTACTTC. Amino acids: CASSYQVVGGEETQYF.

The chain joins TRBV15 to TRBJ2-1; D may be TRBD2 (6 bases). Trimming cost V 7 bases and J 4 bases, with 11 bases left between them. CDR3 size: 13 residues. Looked up from germline, CDR1 is LNHNV and CDR2 is YYDKDF (reference sequence). In nucleotides, the CDR3 is TGTGCCACCACTCCGGGAGTGTACAATGAGCAGTTCTTC. Its protein product is CATTPGVYNEQFF.

The chain carries TRBV3-1 (or the pseudogene TRBV3-2) and TRBJ2-7, with 7 bases that match TRBD2. The germline V gene encodes CDR1 LGHDT and CDR2 YNNKEL (reference sequence). This CDR3 is 15 amino acids long. J lost 0 bases, V lost 1 base, and 3 bases had no gene match. CDR3 loop: CASSQGLAPSYEQYF. The CDR3 DNA sequence: TGTGCCAGCAGCCAAGGACTAGCACCCTCCTACGAGCAGTACTTC.

Here the CDR3 reads CASSPRQGAGTEAFF. In DNA, the CDR3 is TGTGCCAGCAGCCCTAGACAGGGGGCCGGGACTGAAGCTTTCTTT. The chain carries TRBV7-3 and TRBJ1-1, with 10 bases fitting TRBD1. Germline CDR1 is SGHTA and CDR2 is FQGTGA. The CDR3 runs 15 residues. V lost 5 bases to trimming and J lost 5 bases; unmatched junction nucleotides: 8.

V is TRBV2 and J is TRBJ2-1, with a weak D call TRBD2 (5 bases). Germline V gene sequence: CDR1 SNHLY, CDR2 FYNNEI. There are 15 residues in the CDR3. Deletions cut 9 bases from V and 0 bases from J, with 15 bases between. The CDR3 sequence is CARGPSGSSYNEQFF. DNA for the CDR3: TGTGCCAGGGGTCCGAGCGGAAGCTCCTACAATGAGCAGTTCTTC. The full variable domain, rest sourced from reference TRBV2 and TRBJ2-1, is EPEVTQTPSHQVTQMGQEVILRCVPISNHLYFYWYRQILGQKVEFLVSFYNNEISEKSEIFDDQFSVERPDGSNFTLKIRSTKLEDSAMYFCARGPSGSSYNEQFFGPGTRLTVL.

This chain uses TRBV11-3 with TRBJ2-2; 7 nucleotides align to TRBD2. From germline, CDR1 is SGHNT and CDR2 YENEEA. This CDR3 is built from 16 residues. With 4 bases clipped from V and 4 bases from J, the junction kept 9 bases outside the gene matches. The CDR3 loop reads CASSWASGGSTGELFF. The CDR3 DNA reads as TGTGCCAGCAGCTGGGCTAGCGGAGGGAGCACCGGGGAGCTGTTTTTT.

V and J are TRBV6-2 or TRBV6-3 and TRBJ2-5; D perhaps matches TRBD1 (6 bases). Trimming left V 4 bases short and J 1 base short, with 13 bases between. This CDR3 region has 15 residues. Germline CDR1 reads MNHEY; CDR2 reads SVGEGT. This CDR3 reads CASSFLRGGQETQYF. For the CDR3, the DNA is TGTGCCAGCAGTTTTCTTCGAGGGGGCCAAGAGACCCAGTACTTC.

This clone was observed once. This chain uses TRBV6-5 with TRBJ1-3; the D gene is possibly TRBD1 (5 bases). Germline CDR1 reads MNHEY; CDR2 reads SVGAGI. Trimming left V 0 bases short and J 0 bases short, with 6 bases between. CDR3 length: 15 amino acids. The DNA of the CDR3 is TGTGCCAGCAGTTACTCTACAGGCTCTGGAAACACCATATATTTT. It codes for CASSYSTGSGNTIYF.

This chain links TRBV24-1 with TRBJ2-1; 12 nucleotides align to TRBD2. The V gene's germline CDR1 is KGHDR and CDR2 SFDVKD. Unmatched junction bases numbered 7, after V lost 4 bases and J lost 7 bases. The CDR3 is 16 amino acids. The CDR3 spells CATSDSTSGSLNEQFF. CDR3 coding DNA: TGTGCCACCAGTGACTCGACTAGCGGGAGTTTGAATGAGCAGTTCTTC.